These T cell receptor beta chains were read from a single sample in a study of OX40 agonist ivuxolimab in advanced cancers. Only in-frame clones appear in the TCRdb table, and some are missing; sequencing was by immunoSEQ multiplex PCR. The sample has roughly 15,000 clones, nearly 95% seen once. The sample here was CD4+ or CD8+ T cells sorted from blood, taken in a trial of the OX40 agonist ivuxolimab. The source is an adult with an advanced solid tumor such as melanoma, head and neck, liver or kidney cancer. The CDR3 runs from the conserved cysteine through the conserved F or W. D genes are given only for firm matches. The size entry is marked missing in some rows and otherwise reads once, few, many or a size class.

V,D,size,J,CDR3,DNA
TRBV29-1,TRBD1,NA,TRBJ2-7,CSVVGTGVYEQYF,TGCAGCGTTGTCGGGACAGGAGTCTACGAGCAGTACTTC
TRBV13,NA,NA,TRBJ1-3,CASSFRTDGNTIYF,TGTGCCAGCAGCTTCCGGACAGATGGAAACACCATATATTTT
TRBV29-1,NA,NA,TRBJ2-3,CSVGTPVTDTQYF,TGCAGCGTAGGGACACCTGTCACAGATACGCAGTATTTT
TRBV2,TRBD2,NA,TRBJ2-1,CASVIAGGAYNEQFF,TGTGCCAGTGTGATAGCGGGAGGGGCCTACAATGAGCAGTTCTTC
TRBV7-9,NA,NA,TRBJ2-7,CASSPDRHTYEQYF,TGTGCCAGCAGCCCTGACAGGCATACCTACGAGCAGTACTTC
TRBV5-1,NA,NA,TRBJ2-5,CASSSAETQYF,TGCGCCAGCAGCTCAGCAGAGACCCAGTACTTC
TRBV27,NA,once,TRBJ2-3,CASSLSGLLSDTQYF,TGTGCCAGCAGTTTATCGGGCCTTCTTTCGGATACGCAGTATTTT
TRBV6-5,TRBD2,once,TRBJ2-7,CASSYSLAGVPYEQYF,TGTGCCAGCAGTTACTCTCTAGCGGGAGTCCCCTACGAGCAGTACTTC
TRBV11-2,NA,NA,TRBJ2-7,CASSPRQAGPSYEQYF,TGTGCCAGCAGCCCCCGTCAAGCGGGTCCCTCCTACGAGCAGTACTTC
TRBV5-6,NA,NA,TRBJ2-7,CASSQGVDEQYF,TGTGCCAGCAGCCAGGGCGTGGACGAGCAGTACTTC
TRBV7-6,NA,NA,TRBJ2-7,CASSAQASYEQYF,TGTGCCAGCAGCGCCCAGGCCTCATACGAGCAGTACTTC
TRBV28,NA,once,TRBJ1-1,CASSLWRQSNTEAFF,TGTGCCAGCAGTTTATGGCGGCAGTCGAACACTGAAGCTTTCTTT
TRBV11-2,NA,once,TRBJ1-1,CASSLLQGAFF,TGTGCCAGCAGCCTCTTGCAGGGGGCTTTCTTT
TRBV6-1,TRBD1,NA,TRBJ1-1,CASSEAGTGAPEAFF,TGTGCCAGCAGTGAAGCTGGGACAGGGGCGCCTGAAGCTTTCTTT
TRBV10-2,NA,NA,TRBJ2-1,CASSAGNEQFF,TGCGCCAGCAGTGCAGGGAATGAGCAGTTCTTC
TRBV12-5,TRBD1,NA,TRBJ1-4,CASGFVTIGTGHEKLFF,TGTGCTAGTGGTTTTGTGACCATCGGGACAGGGCACGAAAAACTGTTTTTT
TRBV29-1,NA,once,TRBJ2-2,CSVVPAGSNTGELFF,TGCAGCGTTGTTCCTGCGGGTTCGAACACCGGGGAGCTGTTTTTT
TRBV4-3,TRBD2,NA,TRBJ2-7,CASSQDGMAGDEQYF,TGCGCCAGCAGCCAAGATGGCATGGCGGGGGACGAGCAGTACTTC
TRBV6-5,NA,NA,TRBJ2-1,CASSYSGLYEQFF,TGTGCCAGCAGTTACTCGGGTTTATATGAGCAGTTCTTC
TRBV7-2,NA,NA,TRBJ1-3,CASSLEGQPFSGNTIYF,TGTGCCAGCAGCTTAGAGGGCCAGCCCTTCTCTGGAAACACCATATATTTT
TRBV9,TRBD1,NA,TRBJ2-7,CASSASGTGGDEQYF,TGTGCCAGCAGCGCCTCCGGGACAGGGGGCGACGAGCAGTACTTC
TRBV27,TRBD2,NA,TRBJ2-3,CASSPIAGITDTQYF,TGTGCCAGCAGTCCTATAGCGGGGATCACAGATACGCAGTATTTT
TRBV5-4,TRBD2,once,TRBJ2-7,CASSLSGGPTYEQYF,TGTGCCAGCAGCTTAAGCGGGGGCCCGACCTACGAGCAGTACTTC
TRBV4-1,NA,NA,TRBJ2-5,CASSQEAGLVEETQYF,TGCGCCAGCAGCCAAGAGGCAGGGCTAGTCGAAGAGACCCAGTACTTC
TRBV5-4,NA,NA,TRBJ2-6,CASSLGSGRNSGANVLTF,TGTGCCAGCAGCTTGGGTTCGGGACGAAACTCTGGGGCCAACGTCCTGACTTTC
TRBV28,TRBD1,few,TRBJ2-7,CASRTLDRENYEQYF,TGTGCCAGCAGGACCCTAGACAGGGAAAACTACGAGCAGTACTTC
TRBV19,NA,NA,TRBJ2-7,CASSIASGGEQYF,TGTGCCAGTAGTATAGCATCCGGGGGCGAGCAGTACTTC
TRBV28,NA,NA,TRBJ2-5,CASSSGVEYPETQYF,TGTGCCAGCAGCTCGGGGGTGGAGTATCCAGAGACCCAGTACTTC
TRBV2,TRBD2,medium-sized,TRBJ2-5,CASRDLAVQETQYF,TGTGCCAGCCGTGACCTAGCGGTCCAAGAGACCCAGTACTTC
TRBV4-1,NA,NA,TRBJ1-4,CASSQGGTAYEKLFF,TGCGCCAGCAGCCAAGGCGGGACGGCGTATGAAAAACTGTTTTTT
TRBV19,TRBD1,NA,TRBJ1-1,CASSIGGRDRVFLNTEAFF,TGTGCCAGTAGTATAGGGGGTCGGGACAGGGTCTTTCTGAACACTGAAGCTTTCTTT
TRBV7-6,NA,few,TRBJ1-5,CASSFGGYNQPQHF,TGTGCCAGCAGCTTCGGCGGATACAATCAGCCCCAGCATTTT
TRBV14,TRBD1,NA,TRBJ2-4,CASSSRDRGPKNIQYF,TGTGCCAGCAGCTCAAGGGACAGGGGCCCCAAAAACATTCAGTACTTC
TRBV19,NA,NA,TRBJ2-1,CASREGLRSYNEQFF,TGTGCCAGTCGAGAAGGCCTTCGCTCCTACAATGAGCAGTTCTTC
TRBV7-9,NA,NA,TRBJ1-1,CASSADRIRDTEAFF,TGTGCCAGCAGCGCCGACAGAATCCGGGACACTGAAGCTTTCTTT
TRBV5-1,NA,NA,TRBJ1-4,CASSRRSGIWEEKLFF,TGCGCCAGCAGCCGCCGTTCTGGGATATGGGAGGAAAAACTGTTTTTT
TRBV7-9,NA,NA,TRBJ2-1,CASSLPGSDEQFF,TGTGCCAGCAGCTTACCGGGCAGCGATGAGCAGTTCTTC
TRBV6-6,NA,NA,TRBJ2-3,CASSYVGSTDTQYF,TGTGCCAGCAGTTACGTAGGGAGCACAGATACGCAGTATTTT
TRBV28,NA,NA,TRBJ1-3,CASSDRTSGNTIYF,TGTGCCAGCAGTGACAGGACATCTGGAAACACCATATATTTT
TRBV27,NA,NA,TRBJ2-3,CASSWGPAGSTDTQYF,TGTGCCAGCTCTTGGGGTCCGGCGGGGTCCACAGATACGCAGTATTTT
TRBV12-5,TRBD2,once,TRBJ2-3,CASGLEPSGTSGRMADTQYF,TGTGCTAGTGGTTTGGAACCCTCCGGGACTAGCGGGAGGATGGCAGATACGCAGTATTTT
TRBV30,NA,NA,TRBJ1-1,CAWSRTLMNTEAFF,TGTGCCTGGAGTCGAACACTCATGAACACTGAAGCTTTCTTT
TRBV11-3,TRBD1,NA,TRBJ2-7,CASSPSRGGASHEQYF,TGTGCCAGCAGCCCATCCCGAGGGGGCGCATCCCACGAGCAGTACTTC
TRBV28,NA,few,TRBJ1-5,CASPSTEPQHF,TGTGCCAGCCCATCCACCGAGCCCCAGCATTTT
TRBV6-5,TRBD1,NA,TRBJ1-1,CASSWGTVNTEAFF,TGTGCCAGCAGTTGGGGGACAGTGAACACTGAAGCTTTCTTT
TRBV7-9,TRBD1,once,TRBJ2-5,CASSRRDRGRETQYF,TGTGCCAGCAGCCGCAGAGACAGGGGGCGAGAGACCCAGTACTTC
TRBV7-9,NA,NA,TRBJ2-7,CASSPSHGLSYEQYF,TGTGCCAGCAGCCCATCACACGGGTTGTCCTACGAGCAGTACTTC
TRBV9,NA,NA,TRBJ1-1,CASSLGQNTEAFF,TGTGCCAGCAGCTTGGGACAGAACACTGAAGCTTTCTTT
TRBV18,NA,NA,TRBJ1-4,CASSPALNEKLFF,TGTGCCAGCTCACCGGCTCTTAATGAAAAACTGTTTTTT
TRBV27,TRBD1,NA,TRBJ1-6,CASSFGTGGNSPLHF,TGTGCCAGCAGTTTCGGGACAGGGGGGAATTCACCCCTCCACTTT
TRBV5-4,NA,NA,TRBJ2-1,CASSQGYEQFF,TGTGCCAGCAGCCAGGGCTATGAGCAGTTCTTC
TRBV28,TRBD1,NA,TRBJ1-2,CASSLPGGGQINYGYTF,TGTGCCAGCAGTCTTCCAGGGGGGGGCCAAATTAACTATGGCTACACCTTC
TRBV10-1,NA,NA,TRBJ2-7,CASSESISYEQYF,TGCGCCAGCAGTGAGTCGATTTCCTACGAGCAGTACTTC